One and the same sample provided the 29 T cell receptor beta chains below, sequenced in a study of blood T cell repertoires in COVID-19. Clones were sequenced by immunoSEQ multiplex PCR, and TCRdb holds only the in-frame ones, with some missing. The data show about 270,000 clones, 85% to 90% seen once. The material sequenced was PBMCs or T cells enriched from blood (not recorded which). These receptors came from a woman aged 25 to 39 with acute COVID-19.

This rearrangement joins TRBV3-1 (or the pseudogene TRBV3-2) to TRBJ2-2; D gene unclear. CDR3 size: 13 residues. Germline-derived CDR1 and CDR2 are LGHDT and YNNKEL (reference sequence). The ends were cut back, 3 bases at V and 2 bases at J, with 4 bases in the middle. The CDR3 bases are TGTGCCAGCAGCCACTCTAACACCGGGGAGCTGTTTTTT. It encodes CASSHSNTGELFF.

The rearrangement links TRBV5-1 to TRBJ2-2, with 9 bases that match TRBD1. This CDR3 region has 16 residues. Germline CDR1 and CDR2: SGHRS and YFSETQ. The J segment lost 6 bases and the V segment lost 5 bases, leaving 11 bases of the junction unmatched. The CDR3 region is CASRSLGQGLAGELFF. The CDR3 coding sequence is TGCGCCAGCAGGTCTCTCGGACAGGGGCTCGCCGGGGAGCTGTTTTTT. Full variable domain (remainder filled in from reference TRBV5-1 and TRBJ2-2): KAGVTQTPRYLIKTRGQQVTLSCSPISGHRSVSWYQQTPGQGLQFLFEYFSETQRNKGNFPGRFSGRQFSNSRSEMNVSTLELGDSALYLCASRSLGQGLAGELFFGEGSRLTVL.

On this clone: Within the sample, other DNA sequences also encode this same CDR3. The chain has TRBV7-2 and TRBJ1-2; TRBD1 aligns across 12 bases. The V gene's germline CDR1 is SGHTA and CDR2 FQGNSA. The V gene end was trimmed by 5 bases and the J gene end by 5 bases; junction bases not matched to a gene: 9. The CDR3 is 16 amino acids. CDR3 residues: CASSPSGTGGSYGYTF. The CDR3 region has the DNA TGTGCCAGCAGCCCATCAGGGACAGGGGGCTCATATGGCTACACCTTC. Supplemented by reference TRBV7-2 and TRBJ1-2, the full variable domain reads GAGVSQSPSNKVTEKGKDVELRCDPISGHTALYWYRQSLGQGLEFLIYFQGNSAPDKSGLPSDRFSAERTGGSVSTLTIQRTQQEDSAVYLCASSPSGTGGSYGYTFGSGTRLTVV.

The genes are TRBV12-2 and TRBJ2-3; the table calls TRBD1, which could not be checked here. TRBV12-2 is recorded as a pseudogene. The CDR3 has 18 amino acids. The CDR3 coding sequence is TGTGCAAGTCGCTTAGCCCCACAGGGACACAGACCCACAGATACGCAGTATTTT. Its protein is CASRLAPQGHRPTDTQYF.

V is TRBV5-4 and J is TRBJ2-7, with D possibly TRBD1 on 5 matching bases. The CDR3 spans 15 residues. Germline V gene lookup returns CDR1 SGHNT and CDR2 YYREEE (reference sequence). With 0 bases removed from V and 5 bases from J, the gap between germline ends came to 15 bases. CDR3 sequence (DNA): TGTGCCAGCAGCTTGGATCCGGCTTGGGGCGACGAGCAGTACTTC. As protein: CASSLDPAWGDEQYF. Full variable domain (remainder filled in from reference TRBV5-4 and TRBJ2-7): ETGVTQSPTHLIKTRGQQVTLRCSSQSGHNTVSWYQQALGQGPQFIFQYYREEENGRGNFPPRFSGLQFPNYSSELNVNALELDDSALYLCASSLDPAWGDEQYFGPGTRLTVT.

V gene TRBV2 combines with J gene TRBJ1-1, with 7 bases matching TRBD1. This CDR3 spans 15 amino acids. Germline-derived CDR1 and CDR2 are SNHLY and FYNNEI. V trimming: 3 bases; J trimming: 1 base; junction bases outside the gene matches: 5. The CDR3 spells CASSDMGTENTEAFF. The CDR3 nucleotides are TGTGCCAGCAGTGACATGGGGACAGAGAACACTGAAGCTTTCTTT.

This chain joins TRBV27 and TRBJ1-5; D is unresolved. The CDR3 totals 15 residues. Germline V gene lookup returns CDR1 MNHEY and CDR2 SMNVEV (reference sequence). V lost 5 bases and J 1 base, leaving 12 bases between the germline ends. CDR3 loop: CASSRGSPSNQPQHF. The CDR3 DNA reads TGTGCCAGCAGTCGAGGGTCTCCGAGCAATCAGCCCCAGCATTTT.

This clone was picked up one time. This chain connects TRBV7-2 to TRBJ1-3; perhaps TRBD1 as D (6 bases). In germline, CDR1 is SGHTA, CDR2 FQGNSA. The CDR3 is 14 residues long. Trimming took 5 bases from V and 0 from J, leaving 8 bases between them. The CDR3 DNA reads TGTGCCAGCAGCAAGGGACACTCTGGAAACACCATATATTTT. This gives the protein CASSKGHSGNTIYF.

V is TRBV11-2 and J is TRBJ2-7; D gene ambiguous. The CDR3 spans 12 residues. The germline V gene has CDR1 SGHAT and CDR2 FQNNGV. V was cut by 5 bases and J by 3 bases, with 8 bases left in between. The CDR3 DNA sequence: TGTGCCAGCAGCGTCGAGCGCTACGAGCAGTACTTC. It specifies CASSVERYEQYF. Drawing the rest from reference TRBV11-2 and TRBJ2-7, the complete variable domain is EAGVAQSPRYKIIEKRQSVAFWCNPISGHATLYWYQQILGQGPKLLIQFQNNGVVDDSQLPKDRFSAERLKGVDSTLKIQPAKLEDSAVYLCASSVERYEQYFGPGTRLTVT.

The CDR3 loop is CASGGGSYEQYF. The CDR3 nucleotides read TGTGCCAGTGGAGGAGGGAGCTACGAGCAGTACTTC. V gene TRBV19 combines with J gene TRBJ2-7; tentatively, D is TRBD2 (6 bases). Trimming stripped 8 bases from V and 3 bases from J, with 11 bases between. The CDR3 has 12 amino acids. The germline CDR1 and CDR2 sequences are LNHDA and SQIVND (reference sequence).

The V gene is TRBV4-1, the J gene TRBJ2-6; D is undetermined. With 3 bases removed from V and 0 bases from J, the gap between germline ends came to 9 bases. The CDR3 covers 16 residues. Germline V gene sequence: CDR1 MGHRA, CDR2 YSYEKL. In DNA form, the CDR3 reads TGCGCCAGCAGCCAGGTCTTCGGCTCTGGGGCCAACGTCCTGACTTTC. Protein: CASSQVFGSGANVLTF.

The V and J genes are TRBV2 and TRBJ1-6, with 9 bases lining up with TRBD1. Trimming at V came to 4 bases and at J to 6 bases, leaving 4 bases not matched to a gene. The CDR3 is 15 residues long. The germline gives CDR1 SNHLY, CDR2 FYNNEI. In nucleotides, the CDR3 is TGTGCCAGCAGTGTAAGGACAGGGGTTAATTCACCCCTCCACTTT. Translation: CASSVRTGVNSPLHF.

V and J are TRBV7-2 and TRBJ2-3; TRBD2 matches at 10 bases. Germline assignment: CDR1 SGHTA and CDR2 FQGNSA. The J segment lost 6 bases and the V segment lost 1 base, leaving 10 bases of the junction unmatched. This CDR3 comprises 17 residues. The CDR3 protein is CASSLVGVAGGLDTQYF. In DNA form, the CDR3 reads TGTGCCAGCAGCTTAGTAGGAGTAGCGGGAGGTCTTGATACGCAGTATTTT.

This clone was counted only a few times. The genes are TRBV6-5 and TRBJ2-2; no clear D. The V end was cut by 0 bases, the J end by 4 bases, with 3 bases between. The CDR3 sequence is 13 residues long. Germline V gene data show CDR1 as MNHEY and CDR2 as SVGAGI. The CDR3 DNA reads TGTGCCAGCAGTTACTCGAGCACCGGGGAGCTGTTTTTT. It yields the protein CASSYSSTGELFF.

The chain links TRBV7-3 to TRBJ2-7; 7 bases map to TRBD2. The ends lost 2 bases at V and 5 bases at J; junction bases unmatched: 6. CDR3 length: 14 residues. Germline V lookup: CDR1 SGHTA, CDR2 FQGTGA. Here the CDR3 reads CASSLRGGVNEQYF. The DNA for the CDR3 is TGTGCCAGCAGCTTACGCGGGGGAGTCAACGAGCAGTACTTC.

V usage is TRBV24-1 and J usage is TRBJ1-1, with D perhaps TRBD1 (6 bases). CDR1 and CDR2 (germline): KGHDR, SFDVKD. Trimming took 7 bases from V and 3 from J, leaving 17 bases between them. This CDR3 contains 15 residues. This CDR3 reads CATRAQGLSDTEAFF. The CDR3 DNA sequence: TGTGCCACCAGAGCACAGGGCTTGTCGGACACTGAAGCTTTCTTT.

The gene calls are TRBV28 and TRBJ2-7, with a weak D call TRBD2 (6 bases). Between the trimmed V and J ends, which lost 2 bases and 1 base, there was a span of 12 bases. This CDR3 region has 15 residues. Germline CDR1 reads MDHEN; CDR2 reads SYDVKM. CDR3 protein: CASSLVLAQSYEQYF. The CDR3 region has the DNA TGTGCCAGCAGTTTAGTACTAGCCCAATCCTACGAGCAGTACTTC. Looking up the rest from reference TRBV28 and TRBJ2-7 gives the full variable domain: DVKVTQSSRYLVKRTGEKVFLECVQDMDHENMFWYRQDPGLGLRLIYFSYDVKMKEKGDIPEGYSVSREKKERFSLILESASTNQTSMYLCASSLVLAQSYEQYFGPGTRLTVT.

The V gene is TRBV28, the J gene TRBJ1-1; tentatively, D is TRBD1 (6 bases). This CDR3 comprises 14 residues. V lost 7 bases to trimming and J lost 8 bases, with 20 bases between them. CDR1 and CDR2 (germline): MDHEN, SYDVKM. The CDR3 bases are TGTGCCAGCACCACAGGGTGGTCTCTAGGAGAAGCTTTCTTT. Its protein is CASTTGWSLGEAFF.

The gene calls are TRBV6-4 and TRBJ2-1; 9 bases map to TRBD2. CDR3 length: 16 residues. Unmatched junction bases numbered 14, after V lost 5 bases and J lost 9 bases. The V gene's germline CDR1 is MRHNA and CDR2 SNTAGT. The CDR3 loop reads CASSLGSGSSAGEQFF. DNA of the CDR3: TGTGCCAGCAGTCTAGGTAGCGGGAGCTCTGCGGGTGAGCAGTTCTTC.

The chain combines TRBV13 with TRBJ1-2, with D possibly being TRBD1 (6 bases). V lost 5 bases and J 8 bases, leaving 12 bases between the germline ends. This CDR3 has 12 amino acids. Germline CDR1 reads PRHDT; CDR2 reads FYEKMQ (reference sequence). CDR3 sequence: CASSAQGRGYTF. DNA for the CDR3: TGTGCCAGCAGCGCACAGGGACGGGGCTACACCTTC.

The chain employs TRBV27 and TRBJ2-3; maybe TRBD1 (6 bases). Germline CDR1 reads MNHEY; CDR2 reads SMNVEV (reference sequence). Deletions cut 6 bases from V and 0 bases from J, with 13 bases between. The CDR3 extends over 15 amino acids. The DNA of the CDR3 is TGTGCCAGCAGCCTGGGGGCAGTTAGCACAGATACGCAGTATTTT. It yields the protein CASSLGAVSTDTQYF.

The V call is TRBV4-3, the J call TRBJ1-1; 8 nucleotides align to TRBD1. CDR3 length: 18 amino acids. Germline CDR1 reads LGHNA; CDR2 reads YSLEER. V lost 1 base to trimming and J lost 3 bases; unmatched junction nucleotides: 13. CDR3 sequence: CASSQALTGAGAYTEAFF. The CDR3, as DNA: TGCGCCAGCAGCCAAGCTCTGACAGGGGCGGGAGCATACACTGAAGCTTTCTTT.

V gene TRBV7-2 combines with J gene TRBJ2-7, with D tentatively TRBD1 (5 bases). CDR1 and CDR2 (germline): SGHTA, FQGNSA. The CDR3 extends over 16 amino acids. V was trimmed by 3 bases and J by 2 bases, leaving 17 bases between them. For the CDR3, the DNA is TGTGCCAGCAGCTTGTTCCCCCAGGGATCTACCTACGAGCAGTACTTC. This encodes CASSLFPQGSTYEQYF.

The rearrangement joins TRBV14 to TRBJ2-3; TRBD2 might be the D (5 bases). CDR1 and CDR2 (germline): SGHDN, FVKESK. Between the trimmed V and J ends, which lost 4 bases and 2 bases, there was a span of 10 bases. CDR3 length equals 14 residues. For the CDR3, the DNA is TGTGCCAGCAGCCGCGGACTTGACACAGATACGCAGTATTTT. Residues: CASSRGLDTDTQYF.

The chain employs TRBV27 and TRBJ2-1, with 9 nucleotides matching TRBD2. The CDR3 has 15 residues. Germline V gene sequence: CDR1 MNHEY, CDR2 SMNVEV (reference sequence). V lost 3 bases and J lost 4; bases outside the gene matches: 4. Written as DNA, the CDR3 is TGTGCCAGCAGTTTCGTAGCGGGAGAATACAATGAGCAGTTCTTC. This codes for CASSFVAGEYNEQFF.

This clone was seen only once. CDR3 DNA sequence: TGTGCCAGCAGCTTCTCAACCGGGACAGGGGTTGGCAATGAGCAGTTCTTC. Its translation is CASSFSTGTGVGNEQFF. The chain links TRBV7-9 to TRBJ2-1; TRBD1 matches 10 bases. J was trimmed by 6 bases and V by 3 bases; bases with no gene match: 11. Germline lookup yields CDR1 SEHNR and CDR2 FQNEAQ (reference sequence). The CDR3 consists of 17 residues.

V and J are TRBV5-1 and TRBJ2-7; 12 bases are shared with TRBD2. V shed 4 bases and J 1 base; nucleotides not matched to a gene: 3. The CDR3 covers 15 residues. The germline CDR1 and CDR2 sequences are SGHRS and YFSETQ. CDR3 sequence: CASSPLAGGSYEQYF. The CDR3 nucleotides read TGCGCCAGCAGCCCACTAGCGGGAGGTTCCTACGAGCAGTACTTC.

The chain employs TRBV5-1 and TRBJ1-5; D call uncertain. CDR1 is SGHRS and CDR2 is YFSETQ in the germline V gene. With 0 bases removed from V and 5 bases from J, the gap between germline ends came to 9 bases. This CDR3 has 14 residues. The CDR3 protein is CASSLGGGDQPQHF. Here the CDR3 DNA reads TGCGCCAGCAGCTTGGGTGGTGGAGATCAGCCCCAGCATTTT.

The gene calls are TRBV27 and TRBJ2-7; TRBD1 might be the D (6 bases). The CDR3 is 16 residues long. Germline V gene data show CDR1 as MNHEY and CDR2 as SMNVEV (reference sequence). The ends were cut back, 6 bases at V and 2 bases at J, with 20 bases in the middle. The CDR3, as DNA: TGTGCCAGCAGCGACACACCTCGACAGGTGCCCTACGAGCAGTACTTC. Its translation is CASSDTPRQVPYEQYF.